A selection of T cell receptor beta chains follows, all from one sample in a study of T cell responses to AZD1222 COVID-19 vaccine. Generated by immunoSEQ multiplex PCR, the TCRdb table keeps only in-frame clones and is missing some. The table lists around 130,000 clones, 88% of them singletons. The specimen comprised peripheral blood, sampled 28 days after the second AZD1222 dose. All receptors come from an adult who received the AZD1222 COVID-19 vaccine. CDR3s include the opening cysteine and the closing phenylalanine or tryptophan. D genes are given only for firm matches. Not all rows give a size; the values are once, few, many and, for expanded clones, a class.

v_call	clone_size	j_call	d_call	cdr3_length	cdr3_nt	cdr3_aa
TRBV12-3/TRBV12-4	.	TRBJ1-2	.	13	TGTGCCAGCACCCCGGGCCCGGGATATGGCTACACCTTC	CASTPGPGYGYTF
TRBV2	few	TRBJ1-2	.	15	TGTGCCAGCAGCCCCACACCGGCCGGGCCCTATGGCTACACCTTC	CASSPTPAGPYGYTF
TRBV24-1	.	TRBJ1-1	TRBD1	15	TGTGCCACCAGTGATTCACAGGGGGGGGACACTGAAGCTTTCTTT	CATSDSQGGDTEAFF
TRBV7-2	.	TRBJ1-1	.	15	TGTGCCAGCAGCTTAAACCGGGACGGGGACACTGAAGCTTTCTTT	CASSLNRDGDTEAFF
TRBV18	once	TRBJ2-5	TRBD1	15	TGTGCCAGCTCACCGGTTGAAGGACAGGGAGAGACCCAGTACTTC	CASSPVEGQGETQYF
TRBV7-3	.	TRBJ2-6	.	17	TGTGCCAGCAGCTTAACGAGACCGAGCACTGGGGCCAACGTCCTGACTTTC	CASSLTRPSTGANVLTF
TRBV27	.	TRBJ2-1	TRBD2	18	TGTGCCAGCAGTTTCCTCATTCTAGCGGGAGAAGGGACGAGTGAGCAGTTCTTC	CASSFLILAGEGTSEQFF
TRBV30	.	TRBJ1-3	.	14	TGTGCCTGGACTGACACTCTAGATGGAAACACCATATATTTT	CAWTDTLDGNTIYF
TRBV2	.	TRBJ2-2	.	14	TGTGCCAGCAGTACAGGCGTGGCCACCGGGGAGCTGTTTTTT	CASSTGVATGELFF
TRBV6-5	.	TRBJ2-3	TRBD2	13	TGTGCCAGCATACTAGCGGGAGCAGATACGCAGTATTTT	CASILAGADTQYF
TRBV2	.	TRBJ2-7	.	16	TGTGCCAGCAGATACGGGACTCCCTATGAGTCCTACGAGCAGTACTTC	CASRYGTPYESYEQYF